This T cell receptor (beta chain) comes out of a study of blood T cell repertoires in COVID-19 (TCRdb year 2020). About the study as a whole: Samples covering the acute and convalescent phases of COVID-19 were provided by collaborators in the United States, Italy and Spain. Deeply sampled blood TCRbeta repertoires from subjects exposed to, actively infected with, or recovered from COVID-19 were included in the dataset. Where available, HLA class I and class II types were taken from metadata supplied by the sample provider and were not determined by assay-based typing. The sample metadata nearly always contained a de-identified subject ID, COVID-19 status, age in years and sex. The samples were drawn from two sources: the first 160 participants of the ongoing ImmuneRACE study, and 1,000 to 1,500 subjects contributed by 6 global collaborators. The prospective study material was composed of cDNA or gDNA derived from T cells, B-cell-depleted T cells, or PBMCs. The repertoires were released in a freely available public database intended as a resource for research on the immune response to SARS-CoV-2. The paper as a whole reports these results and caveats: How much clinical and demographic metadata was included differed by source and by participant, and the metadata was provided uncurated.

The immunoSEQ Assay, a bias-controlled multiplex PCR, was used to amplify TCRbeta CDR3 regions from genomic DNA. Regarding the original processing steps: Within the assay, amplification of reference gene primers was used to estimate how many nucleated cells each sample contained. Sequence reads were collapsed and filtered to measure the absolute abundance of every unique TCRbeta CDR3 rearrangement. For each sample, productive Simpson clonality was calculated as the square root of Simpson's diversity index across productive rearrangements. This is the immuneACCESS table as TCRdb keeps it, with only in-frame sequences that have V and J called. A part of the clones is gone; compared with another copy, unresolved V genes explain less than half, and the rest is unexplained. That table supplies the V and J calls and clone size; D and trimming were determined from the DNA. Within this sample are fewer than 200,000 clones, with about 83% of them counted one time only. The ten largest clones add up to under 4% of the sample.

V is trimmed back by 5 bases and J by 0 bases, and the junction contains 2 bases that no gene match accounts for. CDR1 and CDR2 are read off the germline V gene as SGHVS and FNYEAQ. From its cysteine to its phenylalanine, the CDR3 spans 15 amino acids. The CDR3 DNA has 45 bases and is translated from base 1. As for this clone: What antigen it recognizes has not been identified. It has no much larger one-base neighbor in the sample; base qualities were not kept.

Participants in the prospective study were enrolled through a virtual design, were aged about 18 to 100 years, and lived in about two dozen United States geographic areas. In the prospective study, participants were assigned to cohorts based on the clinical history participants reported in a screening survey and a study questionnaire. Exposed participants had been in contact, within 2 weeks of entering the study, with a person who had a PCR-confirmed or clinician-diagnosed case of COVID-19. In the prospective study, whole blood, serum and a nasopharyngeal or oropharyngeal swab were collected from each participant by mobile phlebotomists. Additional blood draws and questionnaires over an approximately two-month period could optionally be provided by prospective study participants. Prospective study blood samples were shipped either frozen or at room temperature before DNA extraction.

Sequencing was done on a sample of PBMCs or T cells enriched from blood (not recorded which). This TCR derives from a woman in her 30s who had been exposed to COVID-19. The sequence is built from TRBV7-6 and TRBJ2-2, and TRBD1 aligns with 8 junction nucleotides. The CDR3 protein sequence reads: CASSETGANTGELFF. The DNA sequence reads TGTGCCAGCAGCGAGACAGGGGCGAACACCGGGGAGCTGTTTTTT.